This T cell receptor beta chain originates from a study of T cells in Graves' hyperthyroidism and ophthalmopathy. Overall study: At initial diagnosis, before any treatment had begun, peripheral blood was obtained.

Amplified TCR beta CDR3 regions came from RNA transcripts. A first-round RT-PCR of the TCR CDR3 used the HTBI primer set. Each CDR3 protein gets one entry after TCRdb re-called the multiplex PCR reads with MiXCR. The sample lists roughly 630,000 distinct CDR3 sequences; approximately 14% were seen once. Findings and caveats of the study: Expanded thyroid clonotypes (above 0.001) were mostly also found in blood.

Hyperthyroidism, newly diagnosed and lasting under 2 months, affected patients aged 18 to 65. Clinicians diagnosed patients from clinical symptoms, serum thyroxine and TRAb, thyroid ultrasound and orbital computed tomography. The germline V gene encodes CDR1 MDHEN and CDR2 SYDVKM. Deletions cut 4 bases from V and 5 bases from J, with 17 bases between. The CDR3 contains 15 residues. This clonotype has ten or more counts. Its matching antigen is unknown. V and J are TRBV28 and TRBJ1-2, with no clear D. Sequenced input: blood. The receptor was isolated from a woman aged 25 to 39 with Graves' hyperthyroidism. Here the CDR3 DNA reads TGTGCCAGCAGTTACTCGGTGGGAGGGCATTATGGCTACACCTTC. Its translation is CASSYSVGGHYGYTF.